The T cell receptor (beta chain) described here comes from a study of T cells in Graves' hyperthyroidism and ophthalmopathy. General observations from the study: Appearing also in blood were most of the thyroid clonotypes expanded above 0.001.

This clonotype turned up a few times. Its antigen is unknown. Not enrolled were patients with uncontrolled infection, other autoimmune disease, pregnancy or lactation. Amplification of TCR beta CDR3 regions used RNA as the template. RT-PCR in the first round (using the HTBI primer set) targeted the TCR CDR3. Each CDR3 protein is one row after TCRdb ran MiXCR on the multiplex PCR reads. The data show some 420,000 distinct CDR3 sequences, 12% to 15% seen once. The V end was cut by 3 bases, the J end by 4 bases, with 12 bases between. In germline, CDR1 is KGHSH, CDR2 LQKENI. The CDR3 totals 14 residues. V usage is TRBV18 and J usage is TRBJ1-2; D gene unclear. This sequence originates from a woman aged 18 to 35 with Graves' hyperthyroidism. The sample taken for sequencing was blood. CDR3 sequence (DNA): TGTGCCAGCTCACCCGGTTCGGAGTCCTATGGCTACACCTTC. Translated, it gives CASSPGSESYGYTF.